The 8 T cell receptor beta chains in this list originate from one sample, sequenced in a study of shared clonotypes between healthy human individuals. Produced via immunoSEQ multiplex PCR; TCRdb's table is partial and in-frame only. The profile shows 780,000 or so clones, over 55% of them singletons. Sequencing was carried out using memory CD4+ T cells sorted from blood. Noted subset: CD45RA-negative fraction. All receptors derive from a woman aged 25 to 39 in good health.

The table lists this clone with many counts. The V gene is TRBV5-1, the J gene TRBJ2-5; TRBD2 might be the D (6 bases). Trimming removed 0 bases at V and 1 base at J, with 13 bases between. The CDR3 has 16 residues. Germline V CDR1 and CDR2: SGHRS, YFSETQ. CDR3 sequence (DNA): TGCGCCAGCAGCTTGGCCGGTGCACTAGCCCAAGAGACCCAGTACTTC. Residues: CASSLAGALAQETQYF.

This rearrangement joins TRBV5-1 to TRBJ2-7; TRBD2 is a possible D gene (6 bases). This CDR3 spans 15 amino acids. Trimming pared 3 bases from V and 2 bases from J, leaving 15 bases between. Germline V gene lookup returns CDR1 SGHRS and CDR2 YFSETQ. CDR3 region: CASSSGTAFTYEQYF. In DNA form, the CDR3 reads TGCGCCAGCAGCTCGGGGACTGCCTTCACCTACGAGCAGTACTTC.

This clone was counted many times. The chain's CDR3 is CASSLRTGRNEKLFF. The DNA for the CDR3 is TGTGCCAGCAGCTTAAGGACAGGGCGAAATGAAAAACTGTTTTTT. The gene calls are TRBV7-2 and TRBJ1-4; 8 nucleotides match TRBD1. The CDR3 loop spans 15 amino acids. The V segment lost 2 bases and the J segment 5 bases; nucleotides outside the gene matches: 4. The germline gives CDR1 SGHTA, CDR2 FQGNSA.

The CDR3 DNA reads TGCGCCAGCAGCGACGGGCCCTCCTACGAGCAGTACTTC. Protein sequence: CASSDGPSYEQYF. This chain links TRBV10-2 with TRBJ2-7; no definite D call. Germline V gene lookup returns CDR1 WSHSY and CDR2 SAAADI. Trimming shortened V by 6 bases and J by 0 bases, and 9 bases separated the two germline ends. This CDR3 region has 13 residues.

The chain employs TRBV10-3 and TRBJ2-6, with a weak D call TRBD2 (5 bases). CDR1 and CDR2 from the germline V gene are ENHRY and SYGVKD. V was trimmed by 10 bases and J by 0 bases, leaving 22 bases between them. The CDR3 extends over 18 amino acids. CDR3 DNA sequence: TGTGCCACCCTAACTGAGGAGGTTGACGACTCTGGGGCCAACGTCCTGACTTTC. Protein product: CATLTEEVDDSGANVLTF.

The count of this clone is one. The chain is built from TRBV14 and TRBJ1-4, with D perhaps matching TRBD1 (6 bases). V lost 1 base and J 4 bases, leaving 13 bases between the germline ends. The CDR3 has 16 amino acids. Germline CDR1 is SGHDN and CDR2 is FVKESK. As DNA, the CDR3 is TGTGCCAGCAGCCAAGCCTGGGGACAAATTAATGAAAAACTGTTTTTT. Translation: CASSQAWGQINEKLFF.

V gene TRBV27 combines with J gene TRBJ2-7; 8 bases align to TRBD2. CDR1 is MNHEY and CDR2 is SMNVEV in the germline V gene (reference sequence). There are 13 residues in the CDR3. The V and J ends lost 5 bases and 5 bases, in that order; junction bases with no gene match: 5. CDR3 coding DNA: TGTGCCAGCAGTCCACGGACTAGCCACGAGCAGTACTTC. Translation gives CASSPRTSHEQYF.

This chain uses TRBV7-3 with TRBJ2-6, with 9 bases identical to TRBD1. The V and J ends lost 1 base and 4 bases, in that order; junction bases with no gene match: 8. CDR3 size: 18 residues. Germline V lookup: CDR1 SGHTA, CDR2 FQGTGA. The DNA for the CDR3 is TGTGCCAGCAGCTTAAAGTTAGGACAGGGGCAAGGGGCCAACGTCCTGACTTTC. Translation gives CASSLKLGQGQGANVLTF.